The 6 T cell receptor beta chains reported below all come from one sample, sequenced in a study of T cell clonality in common variable immunodeficiency. Findings and limits, study-wide: Reportedly, TCR beta sequences from common variable immunodeficiency showed fewer deletions and N-nucleotide insertions.

The protocol was immunoSEQ multiplex PCR, while the TCRdb copy is restricted to in-frame clones and leaves out a portion. The sample counts more than 30,000 clones, none seen once; the ten largest own 6% to 8%. For these receptors, no antigen is known. Sequencing was carried out using peripheral blood mononuclear cells. These receptors originate from a human donor with common variable immunodeficiency.

As regards this clone: Read sequence stops 3 residues before the CDR3 end, and the germline J gene provides the missing end. The V and J genes are TRBV20-1 and TRBJ2-7; 8 bases line up with TRBD1. Germline-derived CDR1 and CDR2 are DFQATT and SNEGSKA (reference sequence). With 0 bases clipped from V and 2 bases from J, the junction kept 6 bases outside the gene matches. This CDR3 is 15 amino acids long. The CDR3 sequence is CSARDPGTGAYEQYF. Partial CDR3 DNA: TGCAGTGCTAGAGACCCAGGGACAGGAGCCTACGAG.

This clone was observed a handful of times. The CDR3 end falls 3 residues outside the read, so it is completed with the germline J gene. J is TRBJ2-1 and V is TRBV6-2 or TRBV6-3, with TRBD2 matching over 9 bases. CDR3 length equals 17 residues. In germline, CDR1 is MNHEY, CDR2 SVGEGT. Germline trimming cut 6 bases from V and 4 bases from J; bases unmatched to any gene: 13. CDR3 loop: CASRAQTSGNDYNEQFF. CDR3 DNA (partial): TGTGCCAGCAGAGCCCAGACTAGCGGTAACGATTACAATGAG.

This clone was observed at least ten times. Coverage ceases 3 residues before the CDR3 finishes, and the germline J gene fills in the end. The chain recombines TRBV30 with TRBJ1-1, with D unresolved. This CDR3 is built from 11 residues. With 3 bases removed from V and 5 bases from J, the gap between germline ends came to 7 bases. CDR1 GTSNPN and CDR2 SVGIG come from the germline V gene (reference sequence). The CDR3 loop is CAWSSRTEAFF. Incomplete CDR3 DNA: TGTGCCTGGAGCTCTCGTACTGAA. The full variable domain, with the rest looked up from reference TRBV30 and TRBJ1-1, is SQTIHQWPATLVQPVGSPLSLECTVEGTSNPNLYWYRQAAGRGLQLLFYSVGIGQISSEVPQNLSASRPQDRQFILSSKKLLLSDSGFYLCAWSSRTEAFFGQGTRLTVV.

This clone was seen at least ten times. Read data end 3 residues before the CDR3 end; the end is taken from the germline J gene. The V gene is TRBV18, the J gene TRBJ1-1; D ambiguous. Germline V gives CDR1 KGHSH, CDR2 LQKENI. CDR3 length: 16 residues. The V end was cut by 2 bases, the J end by 0 bases, with 13 bases between. The sequenced part of the CDR3 DNA is TGTGCCAGCTCACCAGATAGACAACCTATGAACACTGAA. Amino acid sequence: CASSPDRQPMNTE. The CDR3 reads in full as CASSPDRQPMNTEAFF.

This clone was observed at least ten times. CDR3 region: CAIRRTSGAYNEQFF. Partial CDR3 DNA: TGTGCCATCAGGAGGACTAGCGGAGCCTACAATGAG. The chain employs TRBV10-3 and TRBJ2-1; 10 bases align to TRBD2. Read coverage stops 3 residues before the CDR3 terminus; the germline J gene supplies the remainder. J gave up 2 bases and V 6 bases, and 4 bases lay outside the gene matches. Germline-derived CDR1 and CDR2 are ENHRY and SYGVKD. The CDR3 runs 15 residues.

This clone was seen a few times. The DNA ends 3 residues before the CDR3 does, and the rest of the CDR3 is filled in from the germline J gene. Other DNA variants within this sample encode the same CDR3. The gene calls are TRBV19 and TRBJ2-1; 12 nucleotides align to TRBD2. V lost 9 bases to trimming and J lost 6 bases; unmatched junction nucleotides: 6. The length of the CDR3 is 14 residues. CDR1 is LNHDA, CDR2 SQIVND, per germline (reference sequence). The sequenced part of the CDR3 DNA is TGTGCCAGCAGCCCGGGACTAGCGGGCAATGAG. Translated, it gives CASSPGLAGNE. Given in full, the CDR3 is CASSPGLAGNEQFF.